Detailed here is one T cell receptor beta chain. Antigen: not known. Assay: immunoSEQ multiplex PCR; the TCRdb copy retains only in-frame clones and omits some. Of under 95,000 clones listed, over 75% were seen once; the top ten hold roughly 2.6%. The data were obtained in a study of PD-1 blockade in mismatch repair-deficient tumors. Study-level background: Patients had around 11 mismatch repair-deficient cancer types and were previously treated and progressing.

CDR3 length equals 13 residues. Trimming stripped 0 bases from V and 6 bases from J, with 6 bases between. Looked up from germline, CDR1 is LGHNA and CDR2 is YSLEER. Whole-study findings and limits: After pembrolizumab, tumor-resident clones rose rapidly, then generally contracted before radiologic responses.

All patients were mismatch repair deficient, assessed by either PCR or immunohistochemistry. The TCR-sequenced patients were a few responders to pembrolizumab. The chain combines TRBV4-3 with TRBJ2-1; D not certain. The material was peripheral blood, obtained 12 weeks after starting pembrolizumab. The clonotype was recovered from an adult with mismatch repair-deficient cancer. CDR3 amino acids: CASSQDPSNEQFF. Written as DNA, the CDR3 is TGCGCCAGCAGCCAAGATCCGAGCAATGAGCAGTTCTTC.